This TCR beta chain was sequenced for a study of identical twins. On this clonotype itself: What it recognizes is unknown.

Overall study results and limits: In cord blood, abundant beta clonotypes had fewer insertions; memory showed no trend.

Template switching created a universal primer site, and the cDNA included unique molecular identifiers. TCRdb re-analysed the 5' RACE reads in MiXCR, keeping a single row per CDR3 protein. The sample includes some 97,000 distinct CDR3 sequences, 5.9% seen only once; the top ten take less than 15%. V was clipped by 4 bases and J by 0 bases; unmatched bases: 10. The V gene's germline CDR1 is SQVTM and CDR2 ANQGSEA. This CDR3 has 16 amino acids. This TCR was recovered from a woman aged 45 to 65 in good health. Sequenced: memory T cells sorted from blood. This chain joins TRBV29-1 and TRBJ2-3, with 7 positions matching TRBD1. CDR3 region: CSVALYEGASTDTQYF. The CDR3 DNA follows: TGCAGCGTTGCGCTTTATGAGGGGGCTAGCACAGATACGCAGTATTTT.